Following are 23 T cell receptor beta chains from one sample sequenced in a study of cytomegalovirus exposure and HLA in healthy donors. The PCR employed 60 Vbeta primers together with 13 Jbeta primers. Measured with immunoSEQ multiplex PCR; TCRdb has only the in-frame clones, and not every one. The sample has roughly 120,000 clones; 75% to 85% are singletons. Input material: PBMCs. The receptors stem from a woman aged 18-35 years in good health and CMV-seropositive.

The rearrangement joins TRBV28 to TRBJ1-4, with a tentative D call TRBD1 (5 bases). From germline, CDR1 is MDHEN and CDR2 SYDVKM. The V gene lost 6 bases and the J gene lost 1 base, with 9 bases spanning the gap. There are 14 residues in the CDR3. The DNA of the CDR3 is TGTGCCAGCAGCCCGGGGGGAACTAATGAAAAACTGTTTTTT. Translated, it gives CASSPGGTNEKLFF. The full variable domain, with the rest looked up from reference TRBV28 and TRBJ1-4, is DVKVTQSSRYLVKRTGEKVFLECVQDMDHENMFWYRQDPGLGLRLIYFSYDVKMKEKGDIPEGYSVSREKKERFSLILESASTNQTSMYLCASSPGGTNEKLFFGSGTQLSVL.

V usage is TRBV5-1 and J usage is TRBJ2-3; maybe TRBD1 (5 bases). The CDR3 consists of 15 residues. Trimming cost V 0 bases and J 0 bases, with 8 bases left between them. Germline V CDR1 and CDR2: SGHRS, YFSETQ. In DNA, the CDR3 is TGCGCCAGCAGCTTGGGGACATTTAGCACAGATACGCAGTATTTT. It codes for CASSLGTFSTDTQYF.

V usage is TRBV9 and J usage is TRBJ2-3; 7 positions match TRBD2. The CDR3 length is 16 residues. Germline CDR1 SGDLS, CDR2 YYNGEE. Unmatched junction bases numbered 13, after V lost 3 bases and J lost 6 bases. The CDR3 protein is CASSARAGDWGDTQYF. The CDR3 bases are TGTGCCAGCAGCGCCAGGGCGGGAGACTGGGGCGATACGCAGTATTTT.

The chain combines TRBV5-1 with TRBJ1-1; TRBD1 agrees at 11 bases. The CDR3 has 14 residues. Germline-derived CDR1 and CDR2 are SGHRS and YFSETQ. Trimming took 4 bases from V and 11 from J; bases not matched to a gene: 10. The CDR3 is CASSPGTGGFRAFF. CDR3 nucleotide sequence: TGCGCCAGCAGCCCAGGGACAGGGGGTTTTCGCGCTTTCTTT.

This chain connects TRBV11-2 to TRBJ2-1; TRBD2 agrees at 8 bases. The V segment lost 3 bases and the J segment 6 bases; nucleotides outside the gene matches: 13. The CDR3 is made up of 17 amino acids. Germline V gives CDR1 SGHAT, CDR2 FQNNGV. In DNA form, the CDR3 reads TGTGCCAGCAGCTTCCCTCCCTCCGGGAGGGCCCTCAATGAGCAGTTCTTC. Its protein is CASSFPPSGRALNEQFF.

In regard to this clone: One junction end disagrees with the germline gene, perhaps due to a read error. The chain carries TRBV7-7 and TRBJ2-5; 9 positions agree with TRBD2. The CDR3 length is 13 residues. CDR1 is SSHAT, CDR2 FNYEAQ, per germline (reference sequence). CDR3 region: CASSTSSGRTQYF. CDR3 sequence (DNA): TGTGCTAGCAGCACCAGTAGCGGGAGAACCCAGTACTTC.

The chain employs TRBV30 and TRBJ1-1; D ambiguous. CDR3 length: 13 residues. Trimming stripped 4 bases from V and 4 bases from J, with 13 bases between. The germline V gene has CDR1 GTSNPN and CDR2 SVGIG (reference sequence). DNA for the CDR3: TGTGCCTGGAATCCACCCCACGGCACTGAAGCTTTCTTT. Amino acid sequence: CAWNPPHGTEAFF.

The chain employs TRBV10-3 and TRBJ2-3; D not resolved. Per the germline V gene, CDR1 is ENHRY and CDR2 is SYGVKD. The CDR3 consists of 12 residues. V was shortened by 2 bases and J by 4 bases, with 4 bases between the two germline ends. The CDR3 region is CAISEVSDTQYF. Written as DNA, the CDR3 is TGTGCCATCAGTGAGGTCTCAGATACGCAGTATTTT.

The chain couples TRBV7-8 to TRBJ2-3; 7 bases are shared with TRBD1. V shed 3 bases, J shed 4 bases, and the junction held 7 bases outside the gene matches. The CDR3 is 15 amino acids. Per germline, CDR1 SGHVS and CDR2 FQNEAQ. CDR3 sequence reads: CASSFNRGVADTQYF. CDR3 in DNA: TGTGCCAGCAGCTTCAACAGGGGAGTGGCAGATACGCAGTATTTT.

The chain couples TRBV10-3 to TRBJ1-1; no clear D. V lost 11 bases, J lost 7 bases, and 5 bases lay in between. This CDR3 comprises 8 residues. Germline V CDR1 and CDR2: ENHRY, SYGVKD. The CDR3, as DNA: TGTGCCCCCAGTGAAGCTTTCTTT. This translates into CAPSEAFF.

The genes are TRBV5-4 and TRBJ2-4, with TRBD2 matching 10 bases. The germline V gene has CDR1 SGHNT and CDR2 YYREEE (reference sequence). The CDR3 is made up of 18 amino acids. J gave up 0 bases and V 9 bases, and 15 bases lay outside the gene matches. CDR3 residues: CATRSSGSPPVAKNIQYF. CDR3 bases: TGTGCCACCAGGTCTAGCGGGAGCCCCCCGGTAGCCAAAAACATTCAGTACTTC.

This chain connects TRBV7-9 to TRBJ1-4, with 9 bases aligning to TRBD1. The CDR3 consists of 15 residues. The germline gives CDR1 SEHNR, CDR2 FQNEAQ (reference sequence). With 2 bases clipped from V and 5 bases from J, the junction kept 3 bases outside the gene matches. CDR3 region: CASSLLTGGNEKLFF. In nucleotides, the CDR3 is TGTGCCAGCAGCTTACTGACAGGGGGGAATGAAAAACTGTTTTTT.

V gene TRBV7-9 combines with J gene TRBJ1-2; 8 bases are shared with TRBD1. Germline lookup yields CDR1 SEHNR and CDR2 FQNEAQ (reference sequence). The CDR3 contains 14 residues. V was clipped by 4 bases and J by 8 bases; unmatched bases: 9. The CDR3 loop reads CASSSDRDYDGYTF. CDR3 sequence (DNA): TGTGCCAGCAGCTCGGACAGGGATTATGACGGCTACACCTTC.

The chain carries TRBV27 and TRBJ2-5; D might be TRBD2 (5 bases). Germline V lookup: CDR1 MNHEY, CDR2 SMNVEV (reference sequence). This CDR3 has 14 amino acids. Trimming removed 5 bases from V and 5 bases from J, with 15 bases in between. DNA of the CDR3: TGTGCCAGCAGTCGTAAGCGGACCGGGGAGACCCAGTACTTC. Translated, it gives CASSRKRTGETQYF.

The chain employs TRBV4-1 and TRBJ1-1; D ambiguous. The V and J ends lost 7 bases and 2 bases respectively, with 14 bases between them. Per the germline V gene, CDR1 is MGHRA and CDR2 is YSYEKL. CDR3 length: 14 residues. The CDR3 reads CASTPERLNTEAFF. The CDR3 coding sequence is TGCGCCAGCACCCCGGAGCGGCTCAACACTGAAGCTTTCTTT.

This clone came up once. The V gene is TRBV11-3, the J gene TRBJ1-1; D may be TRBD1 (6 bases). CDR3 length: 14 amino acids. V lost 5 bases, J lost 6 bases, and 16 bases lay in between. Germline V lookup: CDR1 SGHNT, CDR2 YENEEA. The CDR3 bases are TGTGCCAGCAGCCGCCGGCAGGGGTCACCTGAAGCTTTCTTT. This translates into CASSRRQGSPEAFF.

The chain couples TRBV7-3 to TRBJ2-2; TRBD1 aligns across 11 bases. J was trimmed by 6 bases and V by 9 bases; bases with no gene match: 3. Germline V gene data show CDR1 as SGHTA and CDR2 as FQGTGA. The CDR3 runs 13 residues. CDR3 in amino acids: CARDRGLPGELFF. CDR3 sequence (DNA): TGTGCCAGGGACAGGGGGCTGCCCGGGGAGCTGTTTTTT.

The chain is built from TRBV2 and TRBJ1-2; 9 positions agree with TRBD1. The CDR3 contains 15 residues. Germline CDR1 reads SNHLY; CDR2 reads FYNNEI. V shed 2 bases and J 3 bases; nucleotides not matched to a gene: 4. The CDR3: CASSEKDRGYYGYTF. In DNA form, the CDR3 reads TGTGCCAGCAGTGAAAAGGACAGGGGTTACTATGGCTACACCTTC.

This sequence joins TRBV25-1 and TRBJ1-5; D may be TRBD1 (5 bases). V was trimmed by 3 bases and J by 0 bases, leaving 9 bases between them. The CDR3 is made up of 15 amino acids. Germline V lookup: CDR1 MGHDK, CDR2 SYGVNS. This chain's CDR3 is CASSEGGVSNQPQHF. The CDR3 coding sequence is TGTGCCAGCAGTGAGGGGGGAGTTAGCAATCAGCCCCAGCATTTT.

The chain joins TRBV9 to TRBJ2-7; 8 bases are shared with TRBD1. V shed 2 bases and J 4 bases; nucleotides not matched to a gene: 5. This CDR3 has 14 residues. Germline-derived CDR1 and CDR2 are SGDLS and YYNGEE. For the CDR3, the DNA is TGTGCCAGCAGCGTGCAGCAGGGGGCTTACGAGCAGTACTTC. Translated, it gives CASSVQQGAYEQYF.

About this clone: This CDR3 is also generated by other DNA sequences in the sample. CDR3 sequence: CASSLGLAGGGEQFF. In nucleotides, the CDR3 is TGCGCCAGCAGCCTCGGACTAGCGGGAGGAGGAGAGCAGTTCTTC. The chain links TRBV5-1 to TRBJ2-1; 14 bases line up with TRBD2. The CDR3 sequence is 15 residues long. V trimming: 4 bases; J trimming: 10 bases; junction bases outside the gene matches: 7. Germline V gives CDR1 SGHRS, CDR2 YFSETQ.

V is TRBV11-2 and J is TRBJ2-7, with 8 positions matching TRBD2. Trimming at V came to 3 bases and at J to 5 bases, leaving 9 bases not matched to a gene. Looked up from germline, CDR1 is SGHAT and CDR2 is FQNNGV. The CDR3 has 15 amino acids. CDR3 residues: CASSFGRSGSNEQYF. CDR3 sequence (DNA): TGTGCCAGCAGCTTCGGTCGGAGCGGGAGCAACGAGCAGTACTTC.

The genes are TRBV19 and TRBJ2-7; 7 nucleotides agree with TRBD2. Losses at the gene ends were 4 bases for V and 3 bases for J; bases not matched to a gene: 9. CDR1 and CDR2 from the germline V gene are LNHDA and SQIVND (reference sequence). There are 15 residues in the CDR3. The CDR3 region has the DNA TGTGCCAGTAGTAAGGCGGGAGAAGAAGGCTACGAGCAGTACTTC. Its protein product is CASSKAGEEGYEQYF.